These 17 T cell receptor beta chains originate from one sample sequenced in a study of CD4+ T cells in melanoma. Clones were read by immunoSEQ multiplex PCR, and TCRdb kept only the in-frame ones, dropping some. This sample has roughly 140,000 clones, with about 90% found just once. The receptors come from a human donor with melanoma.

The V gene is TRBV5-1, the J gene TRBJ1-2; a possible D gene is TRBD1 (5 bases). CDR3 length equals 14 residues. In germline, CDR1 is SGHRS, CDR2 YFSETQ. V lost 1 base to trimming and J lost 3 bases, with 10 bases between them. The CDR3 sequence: CASSLSQGYYGYTF. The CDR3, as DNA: TGCGCCAGCAGCTTGTCCCAGGGATACTATGGCTACACCTTC.

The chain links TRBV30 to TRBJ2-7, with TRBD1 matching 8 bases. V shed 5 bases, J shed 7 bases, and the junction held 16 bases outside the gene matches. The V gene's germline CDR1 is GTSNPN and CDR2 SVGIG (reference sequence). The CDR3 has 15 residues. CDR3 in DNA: TGTGCCTGGCGGCGGACAGGGACGGTTTCGGGAGAGCAGTACTTC. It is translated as CAWRRTGTVSGEQYF.

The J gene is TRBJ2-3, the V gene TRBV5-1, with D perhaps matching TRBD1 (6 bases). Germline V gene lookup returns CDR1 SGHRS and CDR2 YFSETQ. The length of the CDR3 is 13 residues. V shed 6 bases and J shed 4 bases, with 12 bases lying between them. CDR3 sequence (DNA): TGCGCCAGCATGCAGGGGTTGGCAGATACGCAGTATTTT. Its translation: CASMQGLADTQYF. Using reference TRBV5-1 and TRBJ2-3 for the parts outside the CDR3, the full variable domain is KAGVTQTPRYLIKTRGQQVTLSCSPISGHRSVSWYQQTPGQGLQFLFEYFSETQRNKGNFPGRFSGRQFSNSRSEMNVSTLELGDSALYLCASMQGLADTQYFGPGTRLTVL.

In nucleotides, the CDR3 is TGTGCCAGCAGCTCCTCCCGGGGGAGTCAAGAGACCCAGTACTTC. Protein: CASSSSRGSQETQYF. The chain joins TRBV11-3 to TRBJ2-5; possibly TRBD2 for D (6 bases). The CDR3 consists of 15 residues. Germline loops: CDR1 SGHNT, CDR2 YENEEA. Trimming cost V 4 bases and J 2 bases, with 14 bases left between them.

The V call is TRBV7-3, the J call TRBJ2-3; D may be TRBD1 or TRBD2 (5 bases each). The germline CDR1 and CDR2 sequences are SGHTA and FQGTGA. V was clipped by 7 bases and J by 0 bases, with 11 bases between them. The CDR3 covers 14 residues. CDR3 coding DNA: TGTGCCAGCACGCGTGGGGGTAGCACAGATACGCAGTATTTT. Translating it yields CASTRGGSTDTQYF.

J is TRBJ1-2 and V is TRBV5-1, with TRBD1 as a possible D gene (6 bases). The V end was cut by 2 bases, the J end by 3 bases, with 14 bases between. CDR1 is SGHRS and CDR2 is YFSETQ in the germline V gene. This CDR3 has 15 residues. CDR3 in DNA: TGCGCCAGCAGCTTCGGGACATCCAAGGACTATGGCTACACCTTC. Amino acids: CASSFGTSKDYGYTF. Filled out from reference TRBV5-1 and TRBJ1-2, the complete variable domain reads KAGVTQTPRYLIKTRGQQVTLSCSPISGHRSVSWYQQTPGQGLQFLFEYFSETQRNKGNFPGRFSGRQFSNSRSEMNVSTLELGDSALYLCASSFGTSKDYGYTFGSGTRLTVV.

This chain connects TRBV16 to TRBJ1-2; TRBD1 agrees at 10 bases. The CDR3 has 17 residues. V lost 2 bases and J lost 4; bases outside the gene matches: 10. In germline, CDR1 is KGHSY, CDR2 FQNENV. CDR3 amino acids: CASSQRTGTGAVYGYTF. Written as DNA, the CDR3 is TGTGCCAGCAGCCAACGAACCGGGACAGGGGCTGTCTATGGCTACACCTTC.

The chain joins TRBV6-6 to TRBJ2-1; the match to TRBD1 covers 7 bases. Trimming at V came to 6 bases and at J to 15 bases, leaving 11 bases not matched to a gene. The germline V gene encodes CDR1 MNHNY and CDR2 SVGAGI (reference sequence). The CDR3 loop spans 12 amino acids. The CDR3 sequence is CASRTGNISPFF. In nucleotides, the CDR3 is TGTGCCAGCAGGACAGGGAATATCAGTCCGTTCTTC.

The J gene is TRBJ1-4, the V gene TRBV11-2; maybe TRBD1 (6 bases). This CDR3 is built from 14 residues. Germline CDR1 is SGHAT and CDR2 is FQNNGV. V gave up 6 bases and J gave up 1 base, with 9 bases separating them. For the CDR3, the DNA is TGTGCCAGCAGGAGGGGGAAAACTAATGAAAAACTGTTTTTT. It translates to CASRRGKTNEKLFF.

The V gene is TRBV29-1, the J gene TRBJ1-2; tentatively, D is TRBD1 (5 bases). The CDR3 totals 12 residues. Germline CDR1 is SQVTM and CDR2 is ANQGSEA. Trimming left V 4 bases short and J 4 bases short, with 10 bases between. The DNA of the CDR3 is TGCAGCGTTGGGGCAGGGAGCTATGGCTACACCTTC. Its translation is CSVGAGSYGYTF.

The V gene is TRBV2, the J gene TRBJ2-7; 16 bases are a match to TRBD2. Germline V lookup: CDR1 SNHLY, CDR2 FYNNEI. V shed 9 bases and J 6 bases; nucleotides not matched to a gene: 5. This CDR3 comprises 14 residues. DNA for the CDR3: TGTGCCAGTGGGACTAGCGGGGGGGCTGGCGAGCAGTACTTC. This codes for CASGTSGGAGEQYF.

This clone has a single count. CDR3 bases: TGCGCCAGCAGCTTGTCGGCACTTCCGTCGGCAGATACGCAGTATTTT. This gives the protein CASSLSALPSADTQYF. This chain joins TRBV5-1 and TRBJ2-3, with no clear D. This CDR3 has 16 residues. The V gene's germline CDR1 is SGHRS and CDR2 YFSETQ. V lost 1 base, J lost 4 bases, and 16 bases lay in between.

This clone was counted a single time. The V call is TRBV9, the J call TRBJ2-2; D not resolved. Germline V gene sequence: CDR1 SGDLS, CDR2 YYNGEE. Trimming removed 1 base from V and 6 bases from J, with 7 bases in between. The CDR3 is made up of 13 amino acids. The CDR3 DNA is TGTGCCAGCAGCGTATACCGCTCCGGGGAGCTGTTTTTT. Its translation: CASSVYRSGELFF.

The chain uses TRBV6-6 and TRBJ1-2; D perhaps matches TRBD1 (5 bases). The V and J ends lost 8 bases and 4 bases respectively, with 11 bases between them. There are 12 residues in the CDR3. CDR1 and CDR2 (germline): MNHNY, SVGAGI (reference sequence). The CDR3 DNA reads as TGTGCCAGCCAGGGACGGAGCTATGGCTACACCTTC. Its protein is CASQGRSYGYTF.

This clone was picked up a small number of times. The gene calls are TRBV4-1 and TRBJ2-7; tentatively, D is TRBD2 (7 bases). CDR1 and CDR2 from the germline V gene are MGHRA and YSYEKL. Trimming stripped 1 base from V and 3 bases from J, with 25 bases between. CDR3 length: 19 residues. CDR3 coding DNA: TGCGCCAGCAGCCAAGTGTCCGGGGGGCTACCCGCAAGGATCTACGAGCAGTACTTC. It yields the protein CASSQVSGGLPARIYEQYF.

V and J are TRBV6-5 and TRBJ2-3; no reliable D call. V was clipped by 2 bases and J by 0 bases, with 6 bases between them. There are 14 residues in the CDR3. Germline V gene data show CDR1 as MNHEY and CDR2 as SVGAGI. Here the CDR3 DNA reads TGTGCCAGCAGTTACCGACCGAGCACAGATACGCAGTATTTT. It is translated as CASSYRPSTDTQYF.

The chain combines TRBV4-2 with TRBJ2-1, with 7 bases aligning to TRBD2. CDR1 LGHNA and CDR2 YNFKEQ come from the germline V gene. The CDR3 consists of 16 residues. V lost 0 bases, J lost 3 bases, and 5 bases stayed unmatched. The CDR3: CASSQDLQRGYNEQFF. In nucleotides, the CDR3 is TGTGCCAGCAGCCAAGATCTCCAGCGGGGCTACAATGAGCAGTTCTTC.